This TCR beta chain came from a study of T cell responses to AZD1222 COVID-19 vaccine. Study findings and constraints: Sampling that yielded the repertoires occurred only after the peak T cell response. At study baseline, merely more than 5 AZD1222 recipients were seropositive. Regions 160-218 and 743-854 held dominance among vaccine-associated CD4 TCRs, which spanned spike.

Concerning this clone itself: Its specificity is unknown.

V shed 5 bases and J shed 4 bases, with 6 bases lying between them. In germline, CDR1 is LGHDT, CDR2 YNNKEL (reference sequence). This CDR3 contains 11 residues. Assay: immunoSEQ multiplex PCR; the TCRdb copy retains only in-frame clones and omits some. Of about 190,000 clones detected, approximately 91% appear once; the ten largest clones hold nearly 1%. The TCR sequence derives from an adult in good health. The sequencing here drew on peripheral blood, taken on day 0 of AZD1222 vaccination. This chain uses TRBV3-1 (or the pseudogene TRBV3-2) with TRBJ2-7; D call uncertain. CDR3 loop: CASSSTYEQYF. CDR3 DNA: TGTGCCAGCAGCAGCACTTACGAGCAGTACTTC.